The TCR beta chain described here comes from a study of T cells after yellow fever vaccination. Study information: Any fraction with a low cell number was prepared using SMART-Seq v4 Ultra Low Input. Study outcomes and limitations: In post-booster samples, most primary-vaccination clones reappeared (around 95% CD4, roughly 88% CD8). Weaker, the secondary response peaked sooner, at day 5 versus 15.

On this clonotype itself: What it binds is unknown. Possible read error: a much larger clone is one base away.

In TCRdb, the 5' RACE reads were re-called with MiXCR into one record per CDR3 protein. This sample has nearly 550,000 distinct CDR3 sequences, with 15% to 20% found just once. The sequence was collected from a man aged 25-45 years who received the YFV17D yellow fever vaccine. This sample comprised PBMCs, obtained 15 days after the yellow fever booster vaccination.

The CDR3 region has the DNA TGTGCCAGCAGCCAGTACAGGGAAGAGACCCAGTACTTC. It is translated as CASSQYREETQYF. The J gene is TRBJ2-5, the V gene TRBV4-2; a possible D gene is TRBD1 (6 bases). Germline assignment: CDR1 LGHNA and CDR2 YNFKEQ. The CDR3 has 13 amino acids. V was cut by 3 bases and J by 3 bases, with 8 bases left in between.